These 18 T cell receptor beta chains share one sample of origin, sequenced in a study of blood T cells in healthy people across ages. Next came a second PCR, run for roughly 6 to 11 cycles, which used a sample-barcoded 5' primer along with a J-beta primer mix. TCRdb called the 5' RACE reads again in MiXCR, with one record for every CDR3 protein. Of about 1.5 million distinct CDR3 sequences listed, around 40% are singletons. The sequenced sample consisted of blood. These receptors were taken from a woman between 18 and 30 years old in good health.

The gene calls are TRBV6-2 or TRBV6-3 and TRBJ2-7; D could derive from TRBD1 or TRBD2 (5 bases each). V was pared by 6 bases and J by 4 bases, with 16 bases between. There are 14 residues in the CDR3. The germline gives CDR1 MNHEY, CDR2 SVGEGT. The CDR3 protein is CASRRGTGLYEQYF. The CDR3 region has the DNA TGTGCCAGCAGACGAGGTACAGGACTTTACGAGCAGTACTTC.

The chain has TRBV6-1 and TRBJ1-1, with 9 nucleotides matching TRBD1. The V gene end was trimmed by 6 bases and the J gene end by 1 base; junction bases not matched to a gene: 12. CDR3 length: 17 amino acids. The germline CDR1 and CDR2 sequences are MNHNS and SASEGT. In DNA, the CDR3 is TGTGCCAGCAGCCCTATGGGACAGGGATTTGGGAACACTGAAGCTTTCTTT. Protein sequence: CASSPMGQGFGNTEAFF.

This clonotype has only a few counts. V is TRBV6-6 and J is TRBJ1-6, with D possibly matching TRBD1 (5 bases). Germline V CDR1 and CDR2: MNHNY, SVGAGI (reference sequence). The CDR3 spans 14 residues. V was clipped by 0 bases and J by 9 bases, with 9 bases between them. CDR3 protein: CASSYSSGPSPLHF. The DNA of the CDR3 is TGTGCCAGCAGTTACTCATCAGGGCCTTCACCCCTCCACTTT.

This clonotype was seen only a few times. This sequence joins TRBV6-2 or TRBV6-3 and TRBJ2-7; TRBD2 agrees at 13 bases. V was clipped by 8 bases and J by 5 bases; unmatched bases: 12. CDR1 and CDR2 (germline): MNHEY, SVGEGT. The CDR3 sequence is 16 residues long. This CDR3 is CASGAKLAGGRDEQYF. Written as DNA, the CDR3 is TGTGCCAGCGGGGCCAAACTAGCGGGAGGGCGCGACGAGCAGTACTTC.

The chain has TRBV20-1 and TRBJ2-5; D is possibly TRBD2 (7 bases). V lost 6 bases to trimming and J lost 11 bases, with 22 bases between them. CDR1 is DFQATT, CDR2 SNEGSKA, per germline (reference sequence). The CDR3 has 13 residues. CDR3 sequence: CSAKGGGGDEQYF. As DNA, the CDR3 is TGCAGTGCCAAAGGAGGGGGGGGCGATGAGCAGTACTTC.

This clonotype has more than one count but fewer than ten. The chain links TRBV6-1 to TRBJ1-2; D is unclear. The CDR3 consists of 13 residues. Germline CDR1 reads MNHNS; CDR2 reads SASEGT. The germline V and J ends were trimmed by 7 bases and 8 bases, with 17 bases remaining between them. The CDR3, as DNA: TGTGCCAGCATCACCGACGGCCGAGGCGGCTACACCTTC. It encodes CASITDGRGGYTF.

The DNA for the CDR3 is TGCGCCAGCAGCGCCCGCCCAGGACAGGGGGCGGTACTTCGGTATTTT. Amino acid sequence: CASSARPGQGAVLRYF. The chain employs TRBV5-1 and TRBJ2-3; 11 nucleotides line up with TRBD1. CDR3 length: 16 amino acids. V trimming: 4 bases; J trimming: 14 bases; junction bases outside the gene matches: 18. CDR1 SGHRS and CDR2 YFSETQ come from the germline V gene.

This clonotype was observed a handful of times. This chain joins TRBV7-2 and TRBJ2-5, with 9 bases lining up with TRBD1. The trim removed 1 base at V and 4 bases at J, leaving 13 bases unmatched. The CDR3 is made up of 18 amino acids. CDR1 and CDR2 from the germline V gene are SGHTA and FQGNSA. CDR3 coding DNA: TGTGCCAGCAGCTTAGGGTTTACGGGACAGGGAAGAGGAGAGACCCAGTACTTC. This codes for CASSLGFTGQGRGETQYF.

The V gene is TRBV28, the J gene TRBJ2-1; 11 nucleotides match TRBD1. CDR1 is MDHEN, CDR2 SYDVKM, per germline. This CDR3 is 16 amino acids long. The V segment lost 5 bases and the J segment 3 bases; nucleotides outside the gene matches: 6. CDR3 sequence: CASSASGQGDYNEQFF. The CDR3 DNA sequence: TGTGCCAGCAGTGCGTCGGGACAGGGGGACTACAATGAGCAGTTCTTC.

This chain joins TRBV12-3 or TRBV12-4 and TRBJ1-5; D gene uncertain. The V end lost 3 bases, the J end lost 6 bases, and 9 bases lay between the germline ends. CDR3 length equals 13 residues. CDR3 region: CASSFNGIQPQHF. CDR3 bases: TGTGCCAGCAGTTTTAACGGAATTCAGCCCCAGCATTTT.

This clonotype showed up just a few times. The V and J genes are TRBV5-1 and TRBJ2-1; weak D call: TRBD2 (5 bases). This CDR3 is 15 amino acids long. V lost 3 bases and J 9 bases, leaving 19 bases between the germline ends. CDR1 is SGHRS, CDR2 YFSETQ, per germline. The CDR3 DNA follows: TGCGCCAGCAGCTCCCAACTAGTCCTCACGGGTGAGCAGTTCTTC. This translates into CASSSQLVLTGEQFF.

The table lists this clonotype with a few counts. The V call is TRBV28, the J call TRBJ1-5, with D maybe TRBD1 (6 bases). Germline V CDR1 and CDR2: MDHEN, SYDVKM. There are 13 residues in the CDR3. V shed 5 bases and J shed 6 bases, with 11 bases lying between them. CDR3 DNA: TGTGCCAGCAGTATAGGGGGGGTTCAGCCCCAGCATTTT. This encodes CASSIGGVQPQHF.

To note about this clonotype: Mismatch with germline at one junction end may stem from a read error. The chain carries TRBV7-2 and TRBJ2-3, with D possibly being TRBD1 (6 bases). Germline V gives CDR1 SGHTA, CDR2 FQGNSA. CDR3 length: 14 residues. The CDR3 spells CVSSLDRITDTQYF. The DNA of the CDR3 is TGTGTCAGCAGCTTAGACAGGATCACAGATACGCAGTATTTT.

This clonotype appeared a few times. This chain connects TRBV7-2 to TRBJ2-1; a weak D match, TRBD1 (6 bases). The CDR3 is 15 residues long. The germline V and J ends were trimmed by 3 bases and 7 bases, with 16 bases remaining between them. CDR1 is SGHTA and CDR2 is FQGNSA in the germline V gene. The DNA of the CDR3 is TGTGCCAGCAGCTTTTCAGGGGTGACTATTAATGAGCAGTTCTTC. Residues: CASSFSGVTINEQFF.

This clonotype was detected ten times or more. V gene TRBV7-6 combines with J gene TRBJ2-3; 9 nucleotides agree with TRBD2. V shed 5 bases and J 0 bases; nucleotides not matched to a gene: 6. Germline-derived CDR1 and CDR2 are SGHVS and FNYEAQ. The CDR3 length is 16 residues. CDR3 in DNA: TGTGCCAGCAGCCCGATCGGACTAGCGAGCACAGATACGCAGTATTTT. Protein sequence: CASSPIGLASTDTQYF.

CDR3 residues: CASSPPAGVSYNEQFF. DNA of the CDR3: TGTGCCAGCTCACCACCGGCGGGAGTTTCCTACAATGAGCAGTTCTTC. This sequence joins TRBV18 and TRBJ2-1, with 7 bases lining up with TRBD2. V dropped 0 bases and J dropped 1; count of bases not matched to a gene: 3. Germline V gives CDR1 KGHSH, CDR2 LQKENI. CDR3 length equals 16 residues.

The chain couples TRBV6-2 or TRBV6-3 to TRBJ2-7; D uncertain. V gave up 7 bases and J gave up 0 bases, with 16 bases separating them. The germline V gene encodes CDR1 MNHEY and CDR2 SVGEGT. There are 15 residues in the CDR3. The CDR3: CASNEANRGSYEQYF. CDR3 sequence (DNA): TGTGCCAGCAACGAGGCTAATCGCGGCTCCTACGAGCAGTACTTC.

The V gene is TRBV6-6, the J gene TRBJ2-1, with TRBD2 identical over 10 bases. There are 16 residues in the CDR3. Looked up from germline, CDR1 is MNHNY and CDR2 is SVGAGI (reference sequence). V dropped 8 bases and J dropped 4; count of bases not matched to a gene: 11. CDR3 sequence (DNA): TGTGCCAGCGATTCTCGTCTAGCGGGGGTTTACAATGAGCAGTTCTTC. Translated: CASDSRLAGVYNEQFF.